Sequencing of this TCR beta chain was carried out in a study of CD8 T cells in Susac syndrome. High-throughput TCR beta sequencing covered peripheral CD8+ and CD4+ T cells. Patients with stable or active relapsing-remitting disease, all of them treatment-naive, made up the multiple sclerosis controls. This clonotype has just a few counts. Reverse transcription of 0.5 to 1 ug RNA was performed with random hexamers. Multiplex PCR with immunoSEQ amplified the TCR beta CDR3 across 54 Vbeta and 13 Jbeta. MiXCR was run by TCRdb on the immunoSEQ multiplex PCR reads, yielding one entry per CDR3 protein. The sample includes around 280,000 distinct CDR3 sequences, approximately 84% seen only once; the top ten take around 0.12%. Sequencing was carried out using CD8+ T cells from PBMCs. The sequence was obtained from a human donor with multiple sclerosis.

The CDR3 coding sequence is TGTGCCAGCAGTCCGTCGGGGGCCGACTACGAGCAGTACTTC. This sequence encodes CASSPSGADYEQYF. The V call is TRBV12-3 or TRBV12-4, the J call TRBJ2-7; D possibly matches TRBD1 or TRBD2 (6 bases each). Trimming shortened V by 5 bases and J by 3 bases, and 14 bases separated the two germline ends. The CDR3 extends over 14 amino acids.